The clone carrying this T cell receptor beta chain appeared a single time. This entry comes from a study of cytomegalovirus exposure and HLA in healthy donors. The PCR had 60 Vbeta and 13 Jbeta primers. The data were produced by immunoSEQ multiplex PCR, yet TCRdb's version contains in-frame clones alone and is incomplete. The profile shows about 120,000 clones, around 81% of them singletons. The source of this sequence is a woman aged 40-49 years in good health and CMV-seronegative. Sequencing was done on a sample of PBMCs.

The CDR3 loop is CASSSLGDRGYEQYF. CDR3 nucleotides: TGTGCCAGCAGTTCCCTGGGGGACAGGGGCTACGAGCAGTACTTC. The V gene is TRBV28, the J gene TRBJ2-7; TRBD1 aligns across 10 bases. The CDR3 extends over 15 amino acids. With 4 bases clipped from V and 3 bases from J, the junction kept 6 bases outside the gene matches. Germline loops: CDR1 MDHEN, CDR2 SYDVKM.